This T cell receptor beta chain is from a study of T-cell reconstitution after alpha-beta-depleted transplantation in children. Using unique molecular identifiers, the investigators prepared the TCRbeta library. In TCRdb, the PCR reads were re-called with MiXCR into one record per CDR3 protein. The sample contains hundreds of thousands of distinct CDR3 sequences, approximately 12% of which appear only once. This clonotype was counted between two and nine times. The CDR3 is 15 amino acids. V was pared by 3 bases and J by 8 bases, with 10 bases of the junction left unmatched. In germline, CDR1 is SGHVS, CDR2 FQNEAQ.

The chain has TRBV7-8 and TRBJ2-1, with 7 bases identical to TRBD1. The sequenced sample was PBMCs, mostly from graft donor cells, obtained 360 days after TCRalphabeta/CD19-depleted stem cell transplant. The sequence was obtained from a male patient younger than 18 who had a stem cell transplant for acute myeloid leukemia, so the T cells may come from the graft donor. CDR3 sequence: CASSFTDRATHEQFF. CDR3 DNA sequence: TGTGCCAGCAGCTTCACTGACAGGGCAACTCATGAGCAGTTCTTC.